Listed below are T cell receptor beta chains from one sample, sequenced in a study of OX40 agonist ivuxolimab in advanced cancers. The assay was immunoSEQ multiplex PCR, and TCRdb's table has in-frame clones only and misses some. The sample has about 42,000 clones; 85% to 90% are singletons. The sample in question was CD4+ or CD8+ T cells sorted from blood, obtained in a trial of the OX40 agonist ivuxolimab. The receptors here all came from an adult with an advanced solid tumor such as melanoma, head and neck, liver or kidney cancer. Both conserved end residues are part of each CDR3. A D gene is named only where the DNA matches it firmly. Size tells how often a clone was seen (once, few, many) or the class of an expanded clone, and some rows leave it out.

TRBV5-4	TRBJ1-4	TRBD1	-	TGTGCCAGCAGCGGTTGGGGACAGGGGACCACTAATGAAAAACTGTTTTTT	CASSGWGQGTTNEKLFF
TRBV25-1	TRBJ1-3	-	-	TGTGCCAGCAGTGATCCCGGGGGAGTTGGGGACACCATATATTTT	CASSDPGGVGDTIYF
TRBV2	TRBJ2-5	TRBD2	-	TGTGCCAGAGGGGCGGGACTAGCCTCGCAAGAGACCCAGTACTTC	CARGAGLASQETQYF
TRBV5-1	TRBJ2-5	TRBD1	-	TGCGCCAGCAGCTTGGAGGGACAGGGAAAGACCCAGTACTTC	CASSLEGQGKTQYF
TRBV23-1	TRBJ2-2	TRBD1	-	TGCGCCAGCAGTCAATCCTCTACCGGGACAGAAATGAACACCGGGGAGCTGTTTTTT	CASSQSSTGTEMNTGELFF
TRBV11-2	TRBJ1-1	TRBD1	-	TGTGCCAGCAGCTCCAGGACAGGGACCGGCTCTGAAGCTTTCTTT	CASSSRTGTGSEAFF
TRBV5-1	TRBJ2-2	-	-	TGCGCCAGCAGCCGGGATGCGAACACCGGGGAGCTGTTTTTT	CASSRDANTGELFF
TRBV2	TRBJ1-5	-	-	TGTGCCAGCAGTTCTTATAGCAATCAGCCCCAGCATTTT	CASSSYSNQPQHF
TRBV30	TRBJ1-2	-	-	TGTGCCTGGACGGGCCTTTCCTATGGCTACACCTTC	CAWTGLSYGYTF
TRBV19	TRBJ1-4	-	-	TGTGCCAGTAGTTGGGGGGTTAATGAAAAACTGTTTTTT	CASSWGVNEKLFF
TRBV7-6	TRBJ2-1	TRBD2	-	TGTGCCAGCAGCTTAAGGGGGACTAGCGGGAGGAATGAGCAGTTCTTC	CASSLRGTSGRNEQFF
TRBV4-1	TRBJ2-1	-	-	TGCGCCAGCAGCCAAGATCCCCGGGGGCGATCGAATGAGCAGTTCTTC	CASSQDPRGRSNEQFF
TRBV2	TRBJ2-5	-	-	TGTGCCAGCAGTGAGACTCAGGGGGGATGGGAGACCCAGTACTTC	CASSETQGGWETQYF
TRBV18	TRBJ1-2	-	-	TGTGCCAGCTCACCACGGTCGACAGATAACTATGGCTACACCTTC	CASSPRSTDNYGYTF
TRBV19	TRBJ2-7	-	-	TGTGCCAGTACGAATACAGGGCACTCCTACGAGCAGTACTTC	CASTNTGHSYEQYF
TRBV19	TRBJ1-5	-	-	TGTGCCAGTAGTGAGGGCGGTTGGAGCAATCAGCCCCAGCATTTT	CASSEGGWSNQPQHF
TRBV19	TRBJ1-1	TRBD1	-	TGTGCCAGTTCTGGGACAGCGAACACTGAAGCTTTCTTT	CASSGTANTEAFF
TRBV6-5	TRBJ2-5	-	once	TGTGCCAGCACCTCCGGGACGCCAGAGACCCAGTACTTC	CASTSGTPETQYF
TRBV28	TRBJ1-5	TRBD1	-	TGTGCCAGCAGAGACTCAGGGGGAGGTCAGCCCCAGCATTTT	CASRDSGGGQPQHF
TRBV11-1	TRBJ2-1	-	-	TGTGCCAGCAGCTTAGTCGGGCTCGACCAGAACAATGAGCAGTTCTTC	CASSLVGLDQNNEQFF
TRBV6-6	TRBJ1-4	TRBD1	-	TGTGCCAGCACCAACAACCGGGACAGGGGTAAACTGTTTTTT	CASTNNRDRGKLFF
TRBV6-6	TRBJ2-1	TRBD1	few	TGTGCCAGCAGTGGACAGGGGGACAATGAGCAGTTCTTC	CASSGQGDNEQFF
TRBV7-2	TRBJ1-6	-	-	TGTGCCAGCAGCTTCGAGGGGAACGTTGGTTCACCCCTCCACTTT	CASSFEGNVGSPLHF
TRBV7-6	TRBJ2-5	TRBD2	-	TGTGCCAGCAGCTTACTCTCGACTAGCGGCGTTGGGGAGACCCAGTACTTC	CASSLLSTSGVGETQYF
TRBV7-9	TRBJ1-6	-	-	TGTGCCAGCAGCTTAGCTTCGCAGGGAGTACCCCTCCACTTT	CASSLASQGVPLHF
TRBV30	TRBJ1-1	TRBD1	few	TGTGCCTGGCTTCGGACAGGGGGAACTGAAGCTTTCTTT	CAWLRTGGTEAFF
TRBV7-2	TRBJ1-1	-	-	TGTGCCAGCAGTGCTCAGCCAAATCATGGGAACACTGAAGCTTTCTTT	CASSAQPNHGNTEAFF
TRBV11-2	TRBJ2-7	-	-	TGTGCCAGCAGCCCCTTGACAGGCGAGCAGTACTTC	CASSPLTGEQYF
TRBV30	TRBJ2-7	TRBD2	-	TGTGCCTGGAGTGTTGGGACTAGCGGGGCCTACGAGCAGTACTTC	CAWSVGTSGAYEQYF
TRBV19	TRBJ2-7	TRBD1	once	TGTGCCAGTAGCTCGACAGGGCTAGAGCAGTACTTC	CASSSTGLEQYF
TRBV5-4	TRBJ1-2	-	-	TGTGCCAGCAGCCCGGGATTAGGGGACACCTATGGCTACACCTTC	CASSPGLGDTYGYTF
TRBV6-1	TRBJ2-1	TRBD2	-	TGTGCCAGCAGGGGACTAGCGGGAGGGCCCATTGAGCAGTTCTTC	CASRGLAGGPIEQFF
TRBV19	TRBJ2-6	TRBD1	-	TGTGCCAGTAACCCGGGACAGGGGGCTGGGGCCAACGTCCTGACTTTC	CASNPGQGAGANVLTF
TRBV11-2	TRBJ1-1	-	-	TGTGCCAGCAGCCTCGCTGGCCGGCGCCACACTGAAGCTTTCTTT	CASSLAGRRHTEAFF
TRBV15	TRBJ2-2	-	-	TGTGCCACCAGCAGAGATCCTTACACCGGGGAGCTGTTTTTT	CATSRDPYTGELFF
TRBV5-4	TRBJ2-5	-	-	TGTGCCAGCAGCTTGGTGGGGGGCGAGACCCAGTACTTC	CASSLVGGETQYF